These 2 T cell receptor beta chains came from one sample sequenced in a study of blood T cell repertoires in COVID-19. Assay: immunoSEQ multiplex PCR; the TCRdb copy retains only in-frame clones and omits some. The table lists some 160,000 clones, 86% of them singletons, with roughly 4% in the top ten. Sequenced input: peripheral blood. These receptors all stem from a woman aged 70-85 years with acute or convalescent COVID-19.

The chain uses TRBV6-6 and TRBJ1-5; the D gene is possibly TRBD1 (6 bases). Germline V gene lookup returns CDR1 MNHNY and CDR2 SVGAGI (reference sequence). The CDR3 consists of 16 residues. V lost 2 bases and J 2 bases, leaving 13 bases between the germline ends. The CDR3 loop is CASSYPGGAGNQPQHF. The CDR3 DNA follows: TGTGCCAGCAGTTACCCCGGGGGGGCTGGCAATCAGCCCCAGCATTTT.

The V gene is TRBV21-1, the J gene TRBJ2-1; TRBD2, the D gene given by the table, was not confirmed from the DNA. TRBV21-1 is a listed pseudogene. The CDR3 has 15 residues. The CDR3 sequence is CASSKGSGSKHEQFF. The CDR3 bases are TGTGCCAGCAGCAAAGGTAGCGGGAGTAAGCATGAGCAGTTCTTC.